The rows below give T cell receptor beta chains drawn from one sample of a study of shared clonotypes between healthy human individuals. Profiling relied on immunoSEQ multiplex PCR, and the TCRdb table lists in-frame clones only, not all of them. The sample contains approximately 530,000 clones, 96% of which appear only once. Source material: naive CD4+ T cells sorted from blood. The receptors were sampled from a woman younger than 45 in good health. The CDR3 runs from the conserved cysteine through the conserved F or W. Fields, in order: CDR3 length, clone size, J gene, V gene, D gene, CDR3 protein, CDR3 DNA. D genes are given only for firm matches. Some rows mark clone size as missing; the rest say once, few, many or name a class of expanded clone.

>14|-|TRBJ2-3|TRBV6-5|TRBD2
CASSLAGGTDTQYF
TGTGCCAGCAGCCTAGCGGGAGGCACAGATACGCAGTATTTT
>15|-|TRBJ2-7|TRBV7-2|-
CASSSGHVATYEQYF
TGTGCCAGCAGCTCGGGACACGTAGCCACCTACGAGCAGTACTTC
>14|-|TRBJ1-1|TRBV28|-
CASSLWELGQQAFF
TGTGCCAGCAGTTTATGGGAGTTAGGGCAACAAGCTTTCTTT
>16|-|TRBJ2-3|TRBV5-1|TRBD1
CASSSTGTGGTDTQYF
TGCGCCAGCAGCTCGACCGGGACAGGGGGCACAGATACGCAGTATTTT
>14|-|TRBJ2-7|TRBV5-1|-
CASSPDRQTYEQYF
TGCGCCAGCAGCCCGGACCGACAGACCTACGAGCAGTACTTC
>14|-|TRBJ1-1|TRBV10-2|-
CASTETVQNTEAFF
TGCGCCAGCACGGAGACCGTCCAGAACACTGAAGCTTTCTTT
>13|-|TRBJ1-5|TRBV28|TRBD1
CASRPGGSQPQHF
TGTGCCAGCCGCCCAGGGGGCAGTCAGCCCCAGCATTTT
>13|-|TRBJ1-5|TRBV19|TRBD1
CASSQGVRQPQHF
TGTGCCAGTAGTCAGGGGGTCCGGCAGCCCCAGCATTTT
>13|-|TRBJ2-7|TRBV19|-
CASSSEGSYEQYF
TGTGCCAGTAGTAGCGAGGGATCCTACGAGCAGTACTTC
>15|-|TRBJ2-7|TRBV6-5|TRBD2
CASSKGLAGPYEQYF
TGTGCCAGCAGTAAGGGACTAGCGGGACCTTACGAGCAGTACTTC
>15|-|TRBJ1-6|TRBV6-5|-
CASSYSSQDNSPLHF
TGTGCCAGCAGTTACTCGTCACAGGACAATTCACCCCTCCACTTT
>22|-|TRBJ2-6|TRBV18|-
CASFSLGIKRGQRPSGANVLTF
TGTGCCAGCTTTTCCCTTGGAATTAAAAGGGGTCAACGACCCTCTGGGGCCAACGTCCTGACTTTC
>14|once|TRBJ2-7|TRBV11-2|-
CASSLYSSLDEQYF
TGTGCCAGCAGCTTATACTCTAGCCTCGACGAGCAGTACTTC
>16|-|TRBJ1-4|TRBV5-1|TRBD1
CASRAGQGAANEKLFF
TGCGCCAGCCGGGCGGGACAGGGGGCCGCTAATGAAAAACTGTTTTTT
>15|-|TRBJ2-1|TRBV9|TRBD2
CASSGGLAGRNEQFF
TGTGCCAGCAGCGGGGGACTAGCGGGAAGAAATGAGCAGTTCTTC
>16|-|TRBJ2-3|TRBV4-3|-
CASSQEDRPGTDTQYF
TGCGCCAGCAGCCAAGAAGACAGGCCCGGCACAGATACGCAGTATTTT
>13|-|TRBJ1-1|TRBV21-1|-
CASSNCGEHGAFF
TGTGCCAGCAGCAATTGTGGGGAGCACGGAGCTTTCTTT
>16|-|TRBJ2-3|TRBV5-5|-
CASSPLSAVGTDTQYF
TGTGCCAGCAGCCCCCTATCAGCCGTGGGGACAGATACGCAGTATTTT
>13|-|TRBJ2-7|TRBV9|TRBD1
CASSGQGSYEQYF
TGTGCCAGCAGCGGACAGGGTTCCTACGAGCAGTACTTC
>14|-|TRBJ2-7|TRBV4-1|TRBD2
CASSQGLAGGKQYF
TGCGCCAGCAGCCAAGGCCTAGCGGGAGGAAAGCAGTACTTC
>14|-|TRBJ2-1|TRBV2|TRBD2
CASKREGPYNEQFF
TGTGCCAGCAAGCGGGAGGGCCCCTACAATGAGCAGTTCTTC
>14|-|TRBJ2-7|TRBV18|TRBD1
CASSPRTGAYEQYF
TGTGCCAGCTCACCACGGACAGGTGCCTACGAGCAGTACTTC
>13|-|TRBJ2-7|TRBV18|-
CASSPRVDYEQYF
TGTGCCAGCTCACCTAGGGTTGACTACGAGCAGTACTTC
>15|-|TRBJ2-7|TRBV5-1|TRBD2
CASSLAPGGSYEQYF
TGCGCCAGCAGCTTGGCTCCGGGGGGCTCCTACGAGCAGTACTTC
>16|once|TRBJ1-2|TRBV28|-
CASSLPPGWGAGGYTF
TGTGCCAGCAGTTTACCCCCCGGGTGGGGGGCAGGGGGCTACACCTTC
>13|-|TRBJ2-7|TRBV6-5|-
CASSLGPEGGQYF
TGTGCCAGCAGTTTGGGACCGGAAGGCGGGCAGTACTTC
>14|-|TRBJ2-3|TRBV18|-
CASSPNKGRDTQYF
TGTGCCAGCTCACCAAATAAAGGACGAGATACGCAGTATTTT
>14|-|TRBJ2-7|TRBV7-9|-
CASSRDLATYEQYF
TGTGCCAGCAGCCGAGATCTAGCTACCTACGAGCAGTACTTC